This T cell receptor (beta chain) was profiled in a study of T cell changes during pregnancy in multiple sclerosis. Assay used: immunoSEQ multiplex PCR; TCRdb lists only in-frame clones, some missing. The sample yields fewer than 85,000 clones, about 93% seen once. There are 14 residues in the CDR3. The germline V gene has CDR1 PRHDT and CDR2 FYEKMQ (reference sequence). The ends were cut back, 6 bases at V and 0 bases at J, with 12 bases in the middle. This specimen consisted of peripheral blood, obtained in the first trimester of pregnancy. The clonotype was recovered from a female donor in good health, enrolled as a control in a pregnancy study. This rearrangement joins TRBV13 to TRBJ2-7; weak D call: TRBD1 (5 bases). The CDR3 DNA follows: TGTGCCAGCAGGTTTTGGGGCAGCTCCTACGAGCAGTACTTC. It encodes CASRFWGSSYEQYF.